Below, 20 T cell receptor beta chains from the same sample are listed, as sequenced in a study of shared clonotypes between healthy human individuals. Data came from immunoSEQ multiplex PCR; TCRdb stores just in-frame clones and leaves some out. The table has about 2 million clones, just under 95% seen once. Naive CD8 cells lacked CD45RO, underwent positive selection for CCR7 and left out terminally differentiated effector memory CD45RA+ cells. The sequenced sample consisted of naive CD8+ T cells sorted from blood. The receptors were sampled from a man aged 18-30 years in good health.

CDR3 DNA: TGTGCCAGCAGCAAAGCCCTTTCAAGCCCATCAGATACGCAGTATTTT. This sequence encodes CASSKALSSPSDTQYF. The chain combines TRBV21-1 with TRBJ2-3; the table's D call, TRBD2, was not checked against the DNA. TRBV21-1 is a known pseudogene. This CDR3 contains 16 residues.

The genes are TRBV7-8 and TRBJ2-5; 8 positions agree with TRBD2. The CDR3 loop spans 16 amino acids. Germline CDR1 is SGHVS and CDR2 is FQNEAQ. Losses at the gene ends were 5 bases for V and 2 bases for J; bases not matched to a gene: 10. The CDR3 nucleotides read TGTGCCAGCAGCCCTCAACTAGCGGAGTTACAAGAGACCCAGTACTTC. Its translation: CASSPQLAELQETQYF.

The chain employs TRBV7-3 and TRBJ2-5; either TRBD1 or TRBD2 may supply D (6 bases each). The CDR3 is 15 amino acids. Germline CDR1 and CDR2: SGHTA and FQGTGA. V dropped 1 base and J dropped 1 base, with 10 bases sitting between them. The CDR3 sequence is CASSLIGGGQETQYF. The CDR3 DNA is TGTGCCAGCAGCTTAATAGGGGGAGGCCAAGAGACCCAGTACTTC. The full variable domain, with the rest looked up from reference TRBV7-3 and TRBJ2-5, is GAGVSQTPSNKVTEKGKYVELRCDPISGHTALYWYRQSLGQGPEFLIYFQGTGAADDSGLPNDRFFAVRPEGSVSTLKIQRTERGDSAVYLCASSLIGGGQETQYFGPGTRLLVL.

This clone showed up just once. The rearrangement uses TRBV4-1 and TRBJ2-7, with 9 bases that match TRBD1. The V gene end was trimmed by 0 bases and the J gene end by 4 bases; junction bases not matched to a gene: 7. The CDR3 is 16 amino acids. Germline CDR1 MGHRA, CDR2 YSYEKL. The CDR3 is CASSQEYGTGIYEQYF. DNA for the CDR3: TGCGCCAGCAGCCAAGAATACGGGACAGGGATTTACGAGCAGTACTTC.

V and J are TRBV5-6 and TRBJ1-4; a possible D gene is TRBD1 (6 bases). The CDR3 is made up of 14 amino acids. V was cut by 4 bases and J by 6 bases, with 13 bases left in between. CDR1 and CDR2 (germline): SGHDT, YYEEEE. The CDR3 sequence is CASSQQGGYEKLFF. DNA of the CDR3: TGTGCCAGCAGCCAACAGGGCGGGTATGAAAAACTGTTTTTT.

This chain's CDR3 is CASSPPWAQETQYF. The CDR3 coding sequence is TGTGCCAGCAGTCCCCCCTGGGCCCAAGAGACCCAGTACTTC. The chain uses TRBV2 and TRBJ2-5; no reliable D call. The CDR3 has 14 residues. V was shortened by 5 bases and J by 1 base, with 11 bases between the two germline ends. Germline CDR1 SNHLY, CDR2 FYNNEI.

The chain combines TRBV29-1 with TRBJ2-3, with 10 positions matching TRBD1. Germline V lookup: CDR1 SQVTM, CDR2 ANQGSEA. The V segment lost 4 bases and the J segment 3 bases; nucleotides outside the gene matches: 13. The CDR3 sequence is 17 residues long. The CDR3 nucleotides read TGCAGCGTTGGGGGAATTGGAGACAGGGGGCTGACAGATACGCAGTATTTT. Its translation: CSVGGIGDRGLTDTQYF.

For this clone: Germline and junction disagree at one end, which may indicate a read error. This rearrangement joins TRBV7-9 to TRBJ1-1; maybe TRBD1 (5 bases). CDR1 and CDR2 from the germline V gene are SEHNR and FQNEAQ (reference sequence). This CDR3 region has 13 residues. The CDR3 region has the DNA TGTGCCTGCAGCTTAGTCGATCGGGGGAAAGCTTTCTTT. The encoded protein is CACSLVDRGKAFF.

The genes are TRBV11-2 and TRBJ2-1, with 11 bases matching TRBD2. The J segment lost 2 bases and the V segment lost 5 bases, leaving 8 bases of the junction unmatched. Germline V lookup: CDR1 SGHAT, CDR2 FQNNGV. The CDR3 is made up of 17 amino acids. CDR3 in amino acids: CASSPVAGGPAYNEQFF. The DNA for the CDR3 is TGTGCCAGCAGCCCAGTAGCGGGAGGGCCGGCCTACAATGAGCAGTTCTTC.

The V and J genes are TRBV25-1 and TRBJ2-3; a possible D gene is TRBD2 (5 bases). The CDR3 consists of 18 residues. In germline, CDR1 is MGHDK, CDR2 SYGVNS. With 2 bases removed from V and 0 bases from J, the gap between germline ends came to 18 bases. In nucleotides, the CDR3 is TGTGCCAGCAGTGAAGACTCGGGATCCACGCTTAGCACAGATACGCAGTATTTT. Translating it yields CASSEDSGSTLSTDTQYF.

J is TRBJ2-2 and V is TRBV4-1; TRBD2 matches at 11 bases. V shed 4 bases and J 7 bases; nucleotides not matched to a gene: 5. The CDR3 runs 15 residues. Germline V gives CDR1 MGHRA, CDR2 YSYEKL. The CDR3 spells CASSLSGGANGELFF. CDR3 sequence (DNA): TGCGCCAGCAGCCTTAGCGGGGGGGCGAACGGGGAGCTGTTTTTT.

J is TRBJ1-6 and V is TRBV25-1; no firm D call. The germline gives CDR1 MGHDK, CDR2 SYGVNS. The CDR3 loop spans 16 amino acids. With 9 bases removed from V and 0 bases from J, the gap between germline ends came to 15 bases. The CDR3 DNA reads TGTGCCAGTACTCCCGGTTATAGCTCCTATAATTCACCCCTCCACTTT. This sequence encodes CASTPGYSSYNSPLHF.

The CDR3 coding sequence is TGTGCCAGCAGTCCTTTGGGGGGAATCGGAACCGGGGAGCTGTTTTTT. Residues: CASSPLGGIGTGELFF. The chain has TRBV7-9 and TRBJ2-2, with D perhaps TRBD2 (6 bases). CDR1 and CDR2 (germline): SEHNR, FQNEAQ (reference sequence). Trimming took off 6 bases at V and 5 bases at J, with 19 bases between the two ends. The CDR3 sequence is 16 residues long.

The chain couples TRBV2 to TRBJ2-2; possible D gene TRBD1, 6 bases. Trimming pared 9 bases from V and 2 bases from J, leaving 16 bases between. The germline V gene encodes CDR1 SNHLY and CDR2 FYNNEI. The CDR3 sequence is 15 residues long. CDR3 sequence (DNA): TGTGCCAGACCCCGGGACACATTAAACACCGGGGAGCTGTTTTTT. Protein sequence: CARPRDTLNTGELFF.

The table lists this clone with a count of one. The V and J genes are TRBV28 and TRBJ1-1; 9 bases line up with TRBD1. Unmatched junction bases numbered 9, after V lost 3 bases and J lost 7 bases. The CDR3 length is 15 residues. The germline V gene has CDR1 MDHEN and CDR2 SYDVKM. The CDR3 spells CASSFRDRAFDEAFF. The CDR3 DNA reads as TGTGCCAGCAGTTTCCGGGACAGGGCCTTCGATGAAGCTTTCTTT.

The chain carries TRBV11-3 and TRBJ2-2; D is undetermined. CDR1 and CDR2 from the germline V gene are SGHNT and YENEEA. V was cut by 5 bases and J by 3 bases, with 7 bases left in between. The CDR3 totals 13 residues. In DNA, the CDR3 is TGTGCCAGCAGCAACCGGGACACCGGGGAGCTGTTTTTT. This translates into CASSNRDTGELFF.

V usage is TRBV2 and J usage is TRBJ1-3; possibly TRBD1 for D (5 bases). Trimming took off 8 bases at V and 3 bases at J, with 11 bases between the two ends. CDR1 is SNHLY and CDR2 is FYNNEI in the germline V gene. This CDR3 has 13 residues. CDR3 in DNA: TGTGCCAGCTTCGAGGGGTTTGGAAACACCATATATTTT. Translation gives CASFEGFGNTIYF. Drawing the rest from reference TRBV2 and TRBJ1-3, the complete variable domain is EPEVTQTPSHQVTQMGQEVILRCVPISNHLYFYWYRQILGQKVEFLVSFYNNEISEKSEIFDDQFSVERPDGSNFTLKIRSTKLEDSAMYFCASFEGFGNTIYFGEGSWLTVV.

The CDR3 region has the DNA TGTGCCAGCAGTCAGACAGGGGGCACTGAAGCTTTCTTT. It is translated as CASSQTGGTEAFF. The V gene is TRBV25-1, the J gene TRBJ1-1, with 9 bases matching TRBD1. With V trimmed by 5 bases and J by 4 bases, 2 bases remained unmatched. There are 13 residues in the CDR3. Germline-derived CDR1 and CDR2 are MGHDK and SYGVNS.

The CDR3 is CASSLSLGTVVYEQYF. The CDR3 DNA reads as TGTGCCAGCAGTTTATCTTTGGGGACCGTAGTTTACGAGCAGTACTTC. The chain employs TRBV27 and TRBJ2-7, with D possibly called TRBD1 or TRBD2 (5 bases each). Germline V lookup: CDR1 MNHEY, CDR2 SMNVEV (reference sequence). The CDR3 is 16 amino acids. V lost 0 bases to trimming and J lost 4 bases, with 16 bases between them.

V usage is TRBV27 and J usage is TRBJ2-5; D gene uncertain. The germline V and J ends were trimmed by 5 bases and 5 bases, with 12 bases remaining between them. In germline, CDR1 is MNHEY, CDR2 SMNVEV (reference sequence). The CDR3 totals 13 residues. The CDR3 coding sequence is TGTGCCAGCAGTAAGGGCGTTTGGGAGACCCAGTACTTC. As protein: CASSKGVWETQYF.